Below, 4 T cell receptor beta chains from the same sample are listed, as sequenced in a study of shared clonotypes between healthy human individuals. Assay: immunoSEQ multiplex PCR; the TCRdb copy retains only in-frame clones and omits some. The sample comprises around 940,000 clones, over 75% of which are singletons, and nearly 1.5% rests with the top ten. The sequencing input was memory CD4+ T cells sorted from blood. Subset given: CD45RA-negative fraction. The source is a man aged 18 to 30 in good health.

This chain joins TRBV5-4 and TRBJ2-1, with a tentative D call TRBD1 (5 bases). CDR1 SGHNT and CDR2 YYREEE come from the germline V gene (reference sequence). V was shortened by 10 bases and J by 0 bases, with 17 bases between the two germline ends. This CDR3 is built from 15 residues. The CDR3 sequence: CAFGARNSSYNEQFF. The CDR3 DNA is TGTGCCTTTGGGGCCAGGAATAGCTCCTACAATGAGCAGTTCTTC.

The V and J genes are TRBV30 and TRBJ2-5; no clear D. The J call may be mistaken, given a closer DNA end match to TRBJ2-7. There are 12 residues in the CDR3. CDR1 and CDR2 from the germline V gene are GTSNPN and SVGIG (reference sequence). CDR3 residues: CAWSVQNYEQYF. The CDR3 DNA reads TGTGCCTGGAGTGTACAGAACTACGAGCAGTACTTC.

V is TRBV7-6 and J is TRBJ2-5; 12 nucleotides match TRBD2. This CDR3 is 17 amino acids long. V was pared by 1 base and J by 5 bases, with 8 bases of the junction left unmatched. Germline V CDR1 and CDR2: SGHVS, FNYEAQ. The CDR3 reads CASSLESSGRVEETQYF. The DNA of the CDR3 is TGTGCCAGCAGCTTAGAGTCTAGCGGGAGGGTAGAGGAGACCCAGTACTTC. The full variable domain, in which reference TRBV7-6 and TRBJ2-5 provide the parts outside the CDR3, is GAGVSQSPRYKVTKRGQDVALRCDPISGHVSLYWYRQALGQGPEFLTYFNYEAQQDKSGLPNDRFSAERPEGSISTLTIQRTEQRDSAMYRCASSLESSGRVEETQYFGPGTRLLVL.

As to this clone: Given a far larger clone just one base away, this is likely a sequencing read error. This sequence joins TRBV27 and TRBJ1-5, with 9 bases lining up with TRBD1. The V gene's germline CDR1 is MNHEY and CDR2 SMNVEV (reference sequence). With V trimmed by 10 bases and J by 8 bases, 6 bases remained unmatched. This CDR3 has 12 amino acids. CDR3 in DNA: TGTGCCAACAAGACAGGGGGAAAGCCCCAGCATTTT. Amino acid sequence: CANKTGGKPQHF.